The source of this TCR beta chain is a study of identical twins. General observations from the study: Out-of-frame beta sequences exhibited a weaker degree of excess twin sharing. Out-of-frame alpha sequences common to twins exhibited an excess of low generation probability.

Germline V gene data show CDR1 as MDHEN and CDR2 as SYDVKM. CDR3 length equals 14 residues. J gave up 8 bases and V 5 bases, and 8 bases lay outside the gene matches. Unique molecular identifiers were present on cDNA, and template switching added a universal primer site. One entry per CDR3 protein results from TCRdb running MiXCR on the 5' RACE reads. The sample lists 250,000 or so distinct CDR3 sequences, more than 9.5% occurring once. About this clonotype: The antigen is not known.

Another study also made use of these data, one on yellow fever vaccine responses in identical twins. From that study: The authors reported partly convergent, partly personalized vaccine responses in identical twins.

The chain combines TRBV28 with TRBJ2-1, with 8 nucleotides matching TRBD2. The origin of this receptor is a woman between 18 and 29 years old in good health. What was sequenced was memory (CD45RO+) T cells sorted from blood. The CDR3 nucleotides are TGTGCCAGCAGTGCGGGGGGCTGGGGTCATGAGCAGTTCTTC. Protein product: CASSAGGWGHEQFF.